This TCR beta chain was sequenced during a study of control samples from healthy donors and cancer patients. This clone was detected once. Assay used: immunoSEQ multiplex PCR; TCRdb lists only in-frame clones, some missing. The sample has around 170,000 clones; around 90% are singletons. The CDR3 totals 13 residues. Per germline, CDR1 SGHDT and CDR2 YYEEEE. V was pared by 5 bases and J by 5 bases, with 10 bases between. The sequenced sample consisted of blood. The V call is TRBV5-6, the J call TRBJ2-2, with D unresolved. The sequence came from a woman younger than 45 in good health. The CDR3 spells CASSKGRTGELFF. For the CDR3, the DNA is TGTGCCAGCAGTAAGGGAAGGACCGGGGAGCTGTTTTTT.